This TCR beta chain was obtained from a study of T cell repertoires in ileal Crohn's disease. Time point: neoterminal ileum biopsy at postoperative endoscopy, about 6 months after surgery. Some clones are missing from TCRdb's copy, which holds only in-frame ones; the method was immunoSEQ multiplex PCR. Of under 1,300 clones in the sample, more than 70% were seen once. V was cut by 6 bases and J by 6 bases, with 14 bases left in between. CDR1 and CDR2 (germline): KGHSH, LQKENI. This CDR3 has 13 residues. The clonotype comes from an adult with Crohn's disease. The sequencing input was ileal tissue. This chain links TRBV18 with TRBJ1-2; D uncertain. The chain's CDR3 is CASSPSAVDGYTF. CDR3 in DNA: TGTGCCAGCTCGCCCTCGGCGGTCGATGGCTACACCTTC.